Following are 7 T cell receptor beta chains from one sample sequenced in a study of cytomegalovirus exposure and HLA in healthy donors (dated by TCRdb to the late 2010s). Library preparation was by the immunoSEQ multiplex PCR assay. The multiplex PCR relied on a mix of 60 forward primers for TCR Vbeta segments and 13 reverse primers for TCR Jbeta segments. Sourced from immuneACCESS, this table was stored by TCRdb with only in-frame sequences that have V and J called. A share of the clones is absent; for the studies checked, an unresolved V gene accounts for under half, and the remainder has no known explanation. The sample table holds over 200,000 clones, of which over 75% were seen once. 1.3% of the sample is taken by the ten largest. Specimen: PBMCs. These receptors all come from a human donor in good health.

In DNA, the CDR3 is TGTGCCAGCAGTTACTGGACTAGCAGTTTCAAGAATGAGCAGTTCTTC. This codes for CASSYWTSSFKNEQFF. This chain joins TRBV6-5 and TRBJ2-1, with 8 bases identical to TRBD2. This CDR3 comprises 16 residues. CDR1 and CDR2 (germline): MNHEY, SVGAGI. After removal of 1 base from V and 7 bases from J, the junction contained 9 bases not matched to a gene.

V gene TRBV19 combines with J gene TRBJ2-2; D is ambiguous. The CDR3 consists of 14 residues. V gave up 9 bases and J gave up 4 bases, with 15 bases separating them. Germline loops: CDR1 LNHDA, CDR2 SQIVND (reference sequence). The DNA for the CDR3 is TGTGCCAGCCAGCTACTATCTGGCACCGGGGAGCTGTTTTTT. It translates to CASQLLSGTGELFF.

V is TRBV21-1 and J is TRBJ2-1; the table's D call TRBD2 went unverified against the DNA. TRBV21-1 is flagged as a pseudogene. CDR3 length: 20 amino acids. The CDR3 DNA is TGTGCCAGCAGCAAAGGGGGGCGACTAGCGGCCGGTTACTCCTACAATGAGCAGTTCTTC. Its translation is CASSKGGRLAAGYSYNEQFF.

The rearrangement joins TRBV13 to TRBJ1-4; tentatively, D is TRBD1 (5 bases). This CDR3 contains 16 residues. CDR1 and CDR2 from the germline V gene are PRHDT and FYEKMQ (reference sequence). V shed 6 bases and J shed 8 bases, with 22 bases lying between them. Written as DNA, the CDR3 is TGTGCCAGCAGTTCGGCGGGGGAGACTTTTACGGAAAAACTGTTTTTT. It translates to CASSSAGETFTEKLFF.

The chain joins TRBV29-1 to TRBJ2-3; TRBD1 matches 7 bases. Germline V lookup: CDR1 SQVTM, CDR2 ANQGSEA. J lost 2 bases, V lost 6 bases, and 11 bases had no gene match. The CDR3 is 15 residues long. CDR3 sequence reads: CSVTGQADSTDTQYF. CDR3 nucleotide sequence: TGCAGCGTGACCGGACAGGCAGACTCCACAGATACGCAGTATTTT.

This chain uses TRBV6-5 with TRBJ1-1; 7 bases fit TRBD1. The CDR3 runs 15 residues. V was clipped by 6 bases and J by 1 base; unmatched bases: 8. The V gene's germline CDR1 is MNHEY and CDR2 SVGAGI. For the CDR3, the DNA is TGTGCCAGCAGCCGTACAGGGACAGCGAACACTGAAGCTTTCTTT. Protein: CASSRTGTANTEAFF.

The CDR3 loop reads CASSLGGPPSEQFF. The CDR3, as DNA: TGTGCCAGCAGCTTAGGGGGCCCGCCTAGTGAGCAGTTCTTC. This rearrangement joins TRBV11-2 to TRBJ2-1; maybe TRBD1 (5 bases). Germline CDR1 is SGHAT and CDR2 is FQNNGV. V lost 1 base and J lost 9, with 13 bases in between. This CDR3 spans 14 amino acids.